Described below is a single T cell receptor (beta chain) sequence and its context. The sample comes from a study of tumor-infiltrating lymphocytes in primary liver carcinoma. Reverse transcription of roughly 480 ng total RNA with a constant-region primer produced TCR beta cDNA. What produced the TCR beta libraries was three nested multiplex PCR rounds using slightly modified ARM-PCR. With TRBV1-TRBV30 forward primers and a C-beta reverse primer, the first two PCR rounds were run for 9 to 10 cycles each. TCRdb independently ran MiXCR on the multiplex PCR reads; one entry per CDR3 protein. The sample records roughly 100,000 distinct CDR3 sequences, approximately 71% being singletons. Co-extraction of both nucleic acids (RNA and DNA) used about 17-33 mg of unsorted bulk tissue. The CDR3 is made up of 14 amino acids. Germline-derived CDR1 and CDR2 are SQVTM and ANQGSEA. The V and J ends lost 3 bases and 5 bases respectively, with 16 bases between them.

This chain links TRBV29-1 with TRBJ1-2, with a tentative D call TRBD1 (6 bases). The sequenced sample consisted of liver tumor tissue from sampling region 5. Subset described: tumor region T5, tumor centre. The clonotype comes from a woman between 55 and 75 years old with primary liver carcinoma and hepatitis B virus infection. CDR3 bases: TGCAGCGTTGAGGGACACGGACAGAATTATGGCTACACCTTC. Its protein is CSVEGHGQNYGYTF.